What follows describes a single T cell receptor beta chain. This clonotype was seen many times. Its binding antigen is unknown. No much larger clone exists at a distance of one base, and base qualities are not known. This entry is derived from a study (dated by TCRdb to about 2016). Library creation used RT-PCR. The reads were generated on an Illumina MiSeq. In-frame beta chains were kept once TCRdb had trimmed the public reads at Q25 with fastp and called clones with MiXCR. All rows with the same CDR3 protein become a single entry with the most common DNA and genes. Counted in this sample were about 680,000 distinct CDR3 sequences; approximately 15% of them appeared once. In total, the top ten clones hold just over 3.5% of the sample. Trimming costs V 3 bases and J 2 bases, and their ends lie 11 bases apart. Looking up the germline V gene (reference sequence) yields CDR1 DFQATT and CDR2 SNEGSKA. The CDR3 spans 13 residues, from the cysteine through the phenylalanine. Just CDR3 DNA is preserved here, 39 bases in frame from base 1.

The material sequenced was memory CD4+ T cells from blood. The sequence is built from TRBV20-1 and TRBJ2-7; the D gene is unclear. This receptor was obtained from a female donor in good health, serving as a healthy control. The CDR3 has the sequence CSASDPRTYEQYF. The DNA sequence follows: TGCAGTGCTAGCGACCCGAGGACCTACGAGCAGTACTTC.